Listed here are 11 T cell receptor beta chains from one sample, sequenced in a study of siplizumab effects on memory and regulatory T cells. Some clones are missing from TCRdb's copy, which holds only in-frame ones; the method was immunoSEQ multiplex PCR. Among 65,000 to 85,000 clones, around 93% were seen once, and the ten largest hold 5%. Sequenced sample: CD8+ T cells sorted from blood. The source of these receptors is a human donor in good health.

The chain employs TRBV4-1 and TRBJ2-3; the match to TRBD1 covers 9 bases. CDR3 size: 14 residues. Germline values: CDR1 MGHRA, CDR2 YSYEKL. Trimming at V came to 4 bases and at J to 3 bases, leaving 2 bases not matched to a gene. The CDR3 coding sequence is TGCGCCAGCAGCCTAGGACAGGGGACAGATACGCAGTATTTT. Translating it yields CASSLGQGTDTQYF.

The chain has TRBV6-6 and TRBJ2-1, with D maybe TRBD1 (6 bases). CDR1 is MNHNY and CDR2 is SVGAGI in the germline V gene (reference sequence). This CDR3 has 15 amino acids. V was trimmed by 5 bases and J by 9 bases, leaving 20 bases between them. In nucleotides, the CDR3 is TGTGCCAGCAGTGACTACGACAGTTACAGGGCTGAGCAGTTCTTC. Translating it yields CASSDYDSYRAEQFF.

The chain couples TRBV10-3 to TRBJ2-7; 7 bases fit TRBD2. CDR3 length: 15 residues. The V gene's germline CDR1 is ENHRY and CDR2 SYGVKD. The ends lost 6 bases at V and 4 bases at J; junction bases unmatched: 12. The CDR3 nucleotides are TGTGCCATCAGAGATCCTGGGGAGGGAGGGTACGAGCAGTACTTC. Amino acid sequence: CAIRDPGEGGYEQYF.

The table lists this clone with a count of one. CDR3 sequence (DNA): TGTGCCAGCAGTTTGTTAGCGGGGGATCATACGCAGTATTTT. This gives the protein CASSLLAGDHTQYF. This chain links TRBV27 with TRBJ2-3, with 9 bases identical to TRBD2. V lost 3 bases to trimming and J lost 7 bases; unmatched junction nucleotides: 5. Germline assignment: CDR1 MNHEY and CDR2 SMNVEV (reference sequence). The CDR3 is 14 amino acids.

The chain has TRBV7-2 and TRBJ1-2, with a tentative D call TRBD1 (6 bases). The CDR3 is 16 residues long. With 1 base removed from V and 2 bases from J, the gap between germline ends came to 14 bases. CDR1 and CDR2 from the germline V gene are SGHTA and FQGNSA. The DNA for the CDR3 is TGTGCCAGCAGCTTAGACGGACAGATAATGAACTATGGCTACACCTTC. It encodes CASSLDGQIMNYGYTF.

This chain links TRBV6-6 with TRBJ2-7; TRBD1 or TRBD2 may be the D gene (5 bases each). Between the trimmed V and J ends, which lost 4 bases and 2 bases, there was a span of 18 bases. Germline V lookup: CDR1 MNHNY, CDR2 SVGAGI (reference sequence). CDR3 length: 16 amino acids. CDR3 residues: CASSSFRGSDPYEQYF. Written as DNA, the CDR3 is TGTGCCAGCAGTTCCTTTCGGGGCTCTGATCCCTACGAGCAGTACTTC.

CDR3 DNA: TGTGCCAGCAGCCCTCCGGACAGAAACTACGAGCAGTACTTC. It codes for CASSPPDRNYEQYF. V gene TRBV7-6 combines with J gene TRBJ2-7; tentative D call: TRBD1 (6 bases). Germline loops: CDR1 SGHVS, CDR2 FNYEAQ. There are 14 residues in the CDR3. Trimming shortened V by 5 bases and J by 3 bases, and 14 bases separated the two germline ends.

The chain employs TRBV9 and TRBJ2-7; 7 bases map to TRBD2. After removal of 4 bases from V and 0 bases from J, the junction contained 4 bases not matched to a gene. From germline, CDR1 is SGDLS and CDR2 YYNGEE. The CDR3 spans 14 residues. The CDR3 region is CASSSPGGSYEQYF. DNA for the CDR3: TGTGCCAGCAGCTCTCCGGGAGGCTCCTACGAGCAGTACTTC.

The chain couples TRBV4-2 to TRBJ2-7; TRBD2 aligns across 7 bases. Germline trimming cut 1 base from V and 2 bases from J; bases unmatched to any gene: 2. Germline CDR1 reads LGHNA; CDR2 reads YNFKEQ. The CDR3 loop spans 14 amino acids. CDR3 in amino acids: CASSQGGTTYEQYF. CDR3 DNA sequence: TGTGCCAGCAGCCAAGGGGGGACTACCTACGAGCAGTACTTC.

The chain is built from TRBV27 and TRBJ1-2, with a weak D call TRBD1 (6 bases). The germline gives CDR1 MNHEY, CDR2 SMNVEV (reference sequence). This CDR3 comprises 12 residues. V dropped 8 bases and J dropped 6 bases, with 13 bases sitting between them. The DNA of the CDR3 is TGTGCCAGCCGGGATCCAGGGGATGGCTACACCTTC. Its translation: CASRDPGDGYTF.

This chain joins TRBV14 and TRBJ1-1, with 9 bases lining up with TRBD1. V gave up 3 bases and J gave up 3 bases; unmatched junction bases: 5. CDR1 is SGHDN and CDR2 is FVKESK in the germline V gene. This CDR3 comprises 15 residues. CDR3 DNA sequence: TGTGCCAGCAGCCACCTCGACAGGGGGGACACTGAAGCTTTCTTT. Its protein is CASSHLDRGDTEAFF.